The rows below give T cell receptor beta chains drawn from one sample of a study of cytomegalovirus exposure and HLA in healthy donors. Only in-frame clones appear in the TCRdb table, and some are missing; sequencing was by immunoSEQ multiplex PCR. The data contain some 140,000 clones, around nine tenths of them singletons. Input material: PBMCs. Source of these receptors: a woman between 25 and 40 years old in good health and CMV-seronegative. Both conserved end residues are part of each CDR3. The D gene is left open where the match is weak. The listing skips clone size in some rows; elsewhere it reads once, few, many or a size class.

j_call v_call d_call clone_size cdr3_nt cdr3_aa
TRBJ2-2 TRBV4-1 TRBD2 once TGCGCCAGCAGCCAAGTGGGGGGGAGTAACACCGGGGAGCTGTTTTTT CASSQVGGSNTGELFF
TRBJ1-1 TRBV5-1 - - TGCGCCAGCAGACCAGACAATCTGAACACTGAAGCTTTCTTT CASRPDNLNTEAFF
TRBJ2-3 TRBV6-1 TRBD2 - TGTGCCAGCAGTGGACTCATGGCGGGAGCAGATACGCAGTATTTT CASSGLMAGADTQYF
TRBJ1-5 TRBV4-2 - - TGTGCCAGCAGCCAAGATAAAGGTGAGGGATGGATACCCCAGCATTTT CASSQDKGEGWIPQHF
TRBJ1-2 TRBV2 TRBD1 - TGTGCCAGTATGGGGACAGGGGCAATCTATGGCTACACCTTC CASMGTGAIYGYTF
TRBJ2-7 TRBV7-2 TRBD2 - TGTGCCAGCAGCAGGGGGACTAGCGGGTTCTCGTACTTC CASSRGTSGFSYF
TRBJ2-7 TRBV6-5 TRBD1 - TGTGCCAGCAGTTACTCGAAGGGACAGGGGTTCTACGGGCAGTACTTC CASSYSKGQGFYGQYF
TRBJ2-7 TRBV4-1 TRBD2 once TGCGCCAGCAGCCAAGGCGGACTAGCTTTCTCCTACGAGCAGTACTTC CASSQGGLAFSYEQYF
TRBJ1-1 TRBV28 - - TGTGCCAGCAGTTCTGCCGGGTTTGAAGCTTTCTTT CASSSAGFEAFF
TRBJ2-7 TRBV7-9 - - TGTGCCAGCAGCTTAGGCAGCTACGAGCAGTACTTC CASSLGSYEQYF
TRBJ1-1 TRBV28 - - TGTGCCAGCAGTTTAGTGTGGGGGCCTAACACTGAAGCTTTCTTT CASSLVWGPNTEAFF
TRBJ1-1 TRBV7-3 - - TGTGCCAGCAGCTACGGGGGATTCAACACTGAAGCTTTCTTT CASSYGGFNTEAFF
TRBJ2-4 TRBV4-2 - - TGTGCCAGCAGCCAAGATCAGGCCCTCCGGTACTTC CASSQDQALRYF
TRBJ2-2 TRBV5-6 - - TGTGCCAGCAGCTTGGGACAGTACACCGGGGAGCTGTTTTTT CASSLGQYTGELFF
TRBJ1-3 TRBV9 - - TGTGCCAGCAGCGCCGACAGCTTATTCAACACCATATATTTT CASSADSLFNTIYF
TRBJ2-1 TRBV5-4 TRBD2 - TGTGCCAGCAGCTTAGTGCGGGGGGCCCCAGTGGGGAATGAGCAGTTCTTC CASSLVRGAPVGNEQFF
TRBJ1-4 TRBV27 - - TGTGCCAGCAGTTTCGTACAGGGCACGGCTGAAAAACTGTTTTTT CASSFVQGTAEKLFF
TRBJ2-1 TRBV9 TRBD2 once TGTGCCAGCAGCGTGGGGTGGACTAGCGGACACAATGAGCAGTTCTTC CASSVGWTSGHNEQFF
TRBJ1-2 TRBV29-1 TRBD1 once TGCAGCGTTGTTGACAGGGGGAATCGGGGCTACACCTTC CSVVDRGNRGYTF
TRBJ1-3 TRBV18 TRBD1 - TGTGCCAGCTCACCAACCGGACAGGGGACGAGAAACACCATATATTTT CASSPTGQGTRNTIYF
TRBJ2-7 TRBV13 TRBD2 - TGTGCCAGCAGCTGGACTAGCGGGGGGGCCTACGAGCAGTACTTC CASSWTSGGAYEQYF
TRBJ1-4 TRBV28 - - TGTGCCAGCAGTTCCCCGGGCGGGGGAATGGCTGAAAAACTGTTTTTT CASSSPGGGMAEKLFF
TRBJ1-1 TRBV28 - - TGTGCCAGCAGTTTATCAGGGGCCGCCGGTTGGAACACTGAAGCTTTCTTT CASSLSGAAGWNTEAFF
TRBJ2-5 TRBV5-6 TRBD1 - TGTGCCAGGACAGGGATTCGGGAGACCCAGTACTTC CARTGIRETQYF
TRBJ2-2 TRBV7-3 TRBD1 - TGTGCCAGCAGCTTGAACAGGGGTTCCGGGGAGCTGTTTTTT CASSLNRGSGELFF
TRBJ1-2 TRBV19 - - TGTGCCAGTAGTAACTACAGGGATCGCTACACCTTC CASSNYRDRYTF
TRBJ2-7 TRBV2 TRBD1 - TGTGCCAACGGACAGGGAGCCTCCTACGAGCAGTACTTC CANGQGASYEQYF
TRBJ2-3 TRBV6-4 TRBD2 - TGTGCCAGCAGTGATCGACTAGCGGGGGACACAGATACGCAGTATTTT CASSDRLAGDTDTQYF
TRBJ2-1 TRBV7-8 TRBD2 - TGTGCCAGCAGCTTAGGTTTACGTGGGCGGGAGGGCCGTTTGGACAATGAGCAGTTCTTC CASSLGLRGREGRLDNEQFF
TRBJ2-2 TRBV7-2 - - TGTGCCAGCAGCCGACAGGTTCACAACACCGGGGAGCTGTTTTTT CASSRQVHNTGELFF